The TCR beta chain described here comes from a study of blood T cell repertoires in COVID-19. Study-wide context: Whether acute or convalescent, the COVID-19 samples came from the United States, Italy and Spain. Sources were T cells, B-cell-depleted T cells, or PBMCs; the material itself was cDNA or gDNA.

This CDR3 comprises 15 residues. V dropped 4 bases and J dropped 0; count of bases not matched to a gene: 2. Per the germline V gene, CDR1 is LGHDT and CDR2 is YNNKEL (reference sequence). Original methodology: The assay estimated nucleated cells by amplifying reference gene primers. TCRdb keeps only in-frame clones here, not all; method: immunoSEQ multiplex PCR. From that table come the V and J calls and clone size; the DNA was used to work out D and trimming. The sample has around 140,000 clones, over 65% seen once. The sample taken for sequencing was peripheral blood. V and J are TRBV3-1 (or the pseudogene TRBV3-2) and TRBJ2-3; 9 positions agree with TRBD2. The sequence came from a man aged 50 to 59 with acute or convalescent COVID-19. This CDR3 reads CASSRGTSSTDTQYF. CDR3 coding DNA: TGTGCCAGCAGCCGGGGGACTAGCAGCACAGATACGCAGTATTTT.